This passage covers 9 T cell receptor beta chains from one sample sequenced in a study of cytomegalovirus exposure and HLA in healthy donors. The PCR ran on 60 Vbeta and 13 Jbeta primers. Repertoires were generated with immunoSEQ multiplex PCR, while TCRdb's copy carries only in-frame clones and drops some. This table holds about 150,000 clones, roughly 80% found once. The source material was PBMCs. The receptor source for this set is a man between 18 and 35 years old in good health and CMV-seropositive.

The rearrangement links TRBV4-1 to TRBJ2-4; a possible D gene is TRBD1 (6 bases). Germline loops: CDR1 MGHRA, CDR2 YSYEKL. V lost 4 bases and J 0 bases, leaving 13 bases between the germline ends. The CDR3 runs 16 residues. The chain's CDR3 is CASSRRTELAKNIQYF. Written as DNA, the CDR3 is TGCGCCAGCAGCCGGAGGACAGAATTAGCCAAAAACATTCAGTACTTC.

The chain has TRBV19 and TRBJ2-5; D unresolved. The CDR3 runs 13 residues. V lost 4 bases to trimming and J lost 2 bases, with 8 bases between them. The V gene's germline CDR1 is LNHDA and CDR2 SQIVND (reference sequence). The CDR3 bases are TGTGCCAGTAGTAGCCAACATCAAGAGACCCAGTACTTC. Protein: CASSSQHQETQYF.

In this sample, this clone turned up a few times. The chain uses TRBV28 and TRBJ2-1, with D tentatively TRBD2 (6 bases). V was cut by 1 base and J by 7 bases, with 11 bases left in between. This CDR3 has 14 residues. From germline, CDR1 is MDHEN and CDR2 SYDVKM. In DNA, the CDR3 is TGTGCCAGCAGTTTATCGGGGGTCCGTAATGAGCAGTTCTTC. It is translated as CASSLSGVRNEQFF.

The chain carries TRBV7-8 and TRBJ2-5; unclear D gene. Per the germline V gene, CDR1 is SGHVS and CDR2 is FQNEAQ. The CDR3 spans 15 residues. V gave up 4 bases and J gave up 5 bases, with 17 bases separating them. The CDR3 loop reads CASSSTRGYEETQYF. In nucleotides, the CDR3 is TGTGCCAGCAGCTCTACCCGAGGTTACGAGGAGACCCAGTACTTC. The complete variable domain, with remaining parts taken from reference TRBV7-8 and TRBJ2-5, reads GAGVSQSPRYKVAKRGQDVALRCDPISGHVSLFWYQQALGQGPEFLTYFQNEAQLDKSGLPSDRFFAERPEGSVSTLKIQRTQQEDSAVYLCASSSTRGYEETQYFGPGTRLLVL.

The chain uses TRBV28 and TRBJ1-5; tentatively, D is TRBD1 (5 bases). The CDR3 covers 16 residues. V was pared by 6 bases and J by 4 bases, with 19 bases between. The germline gives CDR1 MDHEN, CDR2 SYDVKM. Here the CDR3 DNA reads TGTGCCAGCAGCCCACGGGGGAGTAAAGGAAATCAGCCCCAGCATTTT. Its protein is CASSPRGSKGNQPQHF.

This clone was seen once. CDR3: CASSFLTGGSYEQYF. DNA of the CDR3: TGTGCCAGCAGCTTCCTAACAGGTGGTTCGTACGAGCAGTACTTC. V gene TRBV5-8 combines with J gene TRBJ2-5; D is perhaps TRBD1 (5 bases). The J call could be wrong; TRBJ2-7 is a better fit for the DNA end. CDR3 length: 15 residues. Per the germline V gene, CDR1 is SGHTS and CDR2 is YDEGEE.

In the case of this clone: The junction shows a germline mismatch at one end, possibly a read error. The V gene is TRBV4-2, the J gene TRBJ2-1, with D maybe TRBD2 (5 bases). Germline loops: CDR1 LGHNA, CDR2 YNFKEQ. The CDR3 is 15 residues long. The chain's CDR3 is CPSSQVAFGDNEQFF. Written as DNA, the CDR3 is TGTCCCAGCAGCCAAGTAGCCTTCGGGGACAATGAGCAGTTCTTC.

J is TRBJ2-3 and V is TRBV7-2; 7 positions agree with TRBD2. V trimming: 1 base; J trimming: 8 bases; junction bases outside the gene matches: 9. The CDR3 sequence is 15 residues long. The germline V gene has CDR1 SGHTA and CDR2 FQGNSA. The CDR3 loop reads CASSLGGSGGGTQYF. The DNA for the CDR3 is TGTGCCAGCAGCTTAGGGGGGAGCGGCGGGGGTACGCAGTATTTT.

The chain recombines TRBV28 with TRBJ1-4; D perhaps matches TRBD1 (5 bases). Germline assignment: CDR1 MDHEN and CDR2 SYDVKM. Deletions cut 7 bases from V and 5 bases from J, with 11 bases between. The CDR3 runs 13 residues. In nucleotides, the CDR3 is TGTGCCAGCAATTCAGGGCCCAATGAAAAACTGTTTTTT. Residues: CASNSGPNEKLFF.